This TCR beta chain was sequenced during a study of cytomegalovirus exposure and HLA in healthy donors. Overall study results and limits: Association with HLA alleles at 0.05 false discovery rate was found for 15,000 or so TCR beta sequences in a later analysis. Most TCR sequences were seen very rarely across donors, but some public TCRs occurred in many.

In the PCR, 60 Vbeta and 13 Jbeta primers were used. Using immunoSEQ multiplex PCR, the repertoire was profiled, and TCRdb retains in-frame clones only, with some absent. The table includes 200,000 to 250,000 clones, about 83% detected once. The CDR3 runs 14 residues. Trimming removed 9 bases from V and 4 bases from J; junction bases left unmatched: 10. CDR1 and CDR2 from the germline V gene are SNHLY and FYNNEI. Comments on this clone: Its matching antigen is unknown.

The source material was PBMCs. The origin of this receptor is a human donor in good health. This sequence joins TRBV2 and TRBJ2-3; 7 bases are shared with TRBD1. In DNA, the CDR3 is TGTGCCAGTCGGGACAGACTCAGGTCAGATACGCAGTATTTT. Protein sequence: CASRDRLRSDTQYF.